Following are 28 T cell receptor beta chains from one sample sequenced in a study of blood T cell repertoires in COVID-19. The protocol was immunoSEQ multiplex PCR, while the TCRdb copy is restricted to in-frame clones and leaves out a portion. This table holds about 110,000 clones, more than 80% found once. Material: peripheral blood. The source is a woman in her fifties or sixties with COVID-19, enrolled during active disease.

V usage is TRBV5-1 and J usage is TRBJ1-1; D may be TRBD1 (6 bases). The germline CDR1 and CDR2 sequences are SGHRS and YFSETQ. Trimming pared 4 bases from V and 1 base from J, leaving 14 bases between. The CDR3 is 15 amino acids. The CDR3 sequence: CASSRLGQSNTEAFF. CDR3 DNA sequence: TGCGCCAGCAGCAGGCTCGGACAGTCGAACACTGAAGCTTTCTTT.

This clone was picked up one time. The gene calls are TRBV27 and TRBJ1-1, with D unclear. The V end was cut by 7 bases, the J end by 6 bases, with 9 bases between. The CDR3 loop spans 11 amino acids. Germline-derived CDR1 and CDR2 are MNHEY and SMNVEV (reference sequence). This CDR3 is CASIAYSEAFF. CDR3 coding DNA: TGTGCCAGCATAGCTTACTCTGAAGCTTTCTTT.

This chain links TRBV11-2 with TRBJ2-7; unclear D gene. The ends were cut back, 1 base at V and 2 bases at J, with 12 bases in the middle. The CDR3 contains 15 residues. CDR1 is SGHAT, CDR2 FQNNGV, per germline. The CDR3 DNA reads TGTGCCAGCAGCTTAGTTCAGGATCTCCCCTACGAGCAGTACTTC. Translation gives CASSLVQDLPYEQYF.

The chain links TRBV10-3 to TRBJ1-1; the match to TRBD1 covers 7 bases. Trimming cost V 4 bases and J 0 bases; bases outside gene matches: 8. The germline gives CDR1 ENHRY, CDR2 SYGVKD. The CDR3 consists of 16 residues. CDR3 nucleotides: TGTGCCATCAGTGCTTATGGGACAGCTGTGAACACTGAAGCTTTCTTT. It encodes CAISAYGTAVNTEAFF.

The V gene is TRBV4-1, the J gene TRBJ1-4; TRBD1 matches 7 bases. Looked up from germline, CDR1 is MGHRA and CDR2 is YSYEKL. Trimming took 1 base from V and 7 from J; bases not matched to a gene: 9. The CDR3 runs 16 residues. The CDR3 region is CASSQVGTVDGEKLFF. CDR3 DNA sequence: TGCGCCAGCAGCCAAGTCGGGACAGTCGACGGTGAAAAACTGTTTTTT.

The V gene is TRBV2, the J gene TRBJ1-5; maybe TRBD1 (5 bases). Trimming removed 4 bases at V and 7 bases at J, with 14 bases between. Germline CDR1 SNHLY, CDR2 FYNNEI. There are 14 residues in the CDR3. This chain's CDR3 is CASSVRGAGQPQHF. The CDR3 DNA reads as TGTGCCAGCAGTGTGAGGGGCGCGGGGCAGCCCCAGCATTTT.

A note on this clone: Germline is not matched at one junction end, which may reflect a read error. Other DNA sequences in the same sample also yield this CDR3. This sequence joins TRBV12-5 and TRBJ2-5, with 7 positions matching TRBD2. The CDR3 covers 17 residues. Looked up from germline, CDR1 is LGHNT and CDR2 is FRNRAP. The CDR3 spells CARGWGGTGGEQETQYF. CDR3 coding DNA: TGTGCTCGTGGTTGGGGGGGGACCGGCGGGGAACAAGAGACCCAGTACTTC.

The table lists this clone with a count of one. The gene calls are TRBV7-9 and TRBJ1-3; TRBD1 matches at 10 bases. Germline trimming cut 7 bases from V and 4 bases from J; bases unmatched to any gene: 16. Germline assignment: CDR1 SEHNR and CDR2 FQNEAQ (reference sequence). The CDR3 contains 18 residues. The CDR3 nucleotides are TGTGCCAGCACCTCCGGGACAGGGGCCTCCCTTGGAGGAAACACCATATATTTT. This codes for CASTSGTGASLGGNTIYF.

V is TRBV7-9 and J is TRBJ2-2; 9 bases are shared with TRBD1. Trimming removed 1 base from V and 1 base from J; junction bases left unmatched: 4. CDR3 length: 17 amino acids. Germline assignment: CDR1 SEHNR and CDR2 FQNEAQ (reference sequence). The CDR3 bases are TGTGCCAGCAGCTTAGGAGGGACAGGGAGGAACACCGGGGAGCTGTTTTTT. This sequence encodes CASSLGGTGRNTGELFF. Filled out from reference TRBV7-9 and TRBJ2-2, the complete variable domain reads DTGVSQNPRHKITKRGQNVTFRCDPISEHNRLYWYRQTLGQGPEFLTYFQNEAQLEKSRLLSDRFSAERPKGSFSTLEIQRTEQGDSAMYLCASSLGGTGRNTGELFFGEGSRLTVL.

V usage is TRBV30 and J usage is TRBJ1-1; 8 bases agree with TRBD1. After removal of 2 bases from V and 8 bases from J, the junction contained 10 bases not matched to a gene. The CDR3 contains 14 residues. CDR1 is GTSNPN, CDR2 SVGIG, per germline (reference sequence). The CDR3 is CAWSLSGTGSEAFF. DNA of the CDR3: TGTGCCTGGAGTCTATCCGGGACAGGATCAGAAGCTTTCTTT.

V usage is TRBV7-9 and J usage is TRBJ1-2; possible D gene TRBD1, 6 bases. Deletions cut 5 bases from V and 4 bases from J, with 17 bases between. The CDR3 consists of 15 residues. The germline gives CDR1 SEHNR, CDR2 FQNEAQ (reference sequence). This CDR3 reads CASSHNRVGGYGYTF. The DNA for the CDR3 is TGTGCCAGCAGCCACAACAGGGTAGGGGGCTATGGCTACACCTTC. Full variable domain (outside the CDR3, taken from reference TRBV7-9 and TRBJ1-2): DTGVSQNPRHKITKRGQNVTFRCDPISEHNRLYWYRQTLGQGPEFLTYFQNEAQLEKSRLLSDRFSAERPKGSFSTLEIQRTEQGDSAMYLCASSHNRVGGYGYTFGSGTRLTVV.

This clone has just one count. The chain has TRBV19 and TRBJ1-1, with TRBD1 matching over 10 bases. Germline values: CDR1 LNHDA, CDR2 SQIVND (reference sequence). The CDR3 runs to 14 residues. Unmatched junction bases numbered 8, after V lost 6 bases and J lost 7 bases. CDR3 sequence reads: CASSRQGARGEAFF. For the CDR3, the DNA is TGTGCCAGTAGCCGACAGGGGGCGCGCGGTGAAGCTTTCTTT. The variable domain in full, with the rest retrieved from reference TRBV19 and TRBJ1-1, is DGGITQSPKYLFRKEGQNVTLSCEQNLNHDAMYWYRQDPGQGLRLIYYSQIVNDFQKGDIAEGYSVSREKKESFPLTVTSAQKNPTAFYLCASSRQGARGEAFFGQGTRLTVV.

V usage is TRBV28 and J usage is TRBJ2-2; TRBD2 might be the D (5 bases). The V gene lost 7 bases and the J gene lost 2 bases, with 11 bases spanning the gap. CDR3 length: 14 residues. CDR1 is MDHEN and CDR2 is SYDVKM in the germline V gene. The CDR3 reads CASTSSRNTGELFF. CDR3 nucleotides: TGTGCCAGCACCTCTAGCAGAAACACCGGGGAGCTGTTTTTT.

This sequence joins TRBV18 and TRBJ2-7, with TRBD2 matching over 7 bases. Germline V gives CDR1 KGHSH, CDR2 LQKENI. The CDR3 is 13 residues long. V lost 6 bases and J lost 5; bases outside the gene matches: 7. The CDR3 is CASSQEGGDEQYF. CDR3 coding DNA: TGTGCCAGCTCCCAGGAGGGAGGGGACGAGCAGTACTTC.

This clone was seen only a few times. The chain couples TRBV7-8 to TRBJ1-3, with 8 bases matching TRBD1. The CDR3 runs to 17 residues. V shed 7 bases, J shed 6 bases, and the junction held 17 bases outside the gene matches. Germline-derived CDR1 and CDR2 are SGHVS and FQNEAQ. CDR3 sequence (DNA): TGTGCCAGCACCGGCCGGGACAGGTTCAATCTCGTAAACACCATATATTTT. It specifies CASTGRDRFNLVNTIYF.

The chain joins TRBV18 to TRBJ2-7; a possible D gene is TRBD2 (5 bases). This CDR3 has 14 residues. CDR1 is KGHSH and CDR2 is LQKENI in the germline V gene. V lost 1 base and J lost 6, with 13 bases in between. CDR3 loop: CASSPRSEGGEQYF. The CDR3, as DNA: TGTGCCAGCTCACCACGCTCCGAGGGTGGCGAGCAGTACTTC.

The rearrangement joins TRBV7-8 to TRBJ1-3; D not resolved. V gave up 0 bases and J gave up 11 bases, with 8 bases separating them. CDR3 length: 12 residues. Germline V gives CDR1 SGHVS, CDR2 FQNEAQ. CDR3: CASSLARDAIYF. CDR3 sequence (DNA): TGTGCCAGCAGCTTAGCGAGGGATGCCATATATTTT.

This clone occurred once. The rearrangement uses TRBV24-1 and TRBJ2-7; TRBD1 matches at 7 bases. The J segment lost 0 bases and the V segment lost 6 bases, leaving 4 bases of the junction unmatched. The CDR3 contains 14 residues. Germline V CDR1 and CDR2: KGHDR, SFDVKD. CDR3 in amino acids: CATSLRDSSYEQYF. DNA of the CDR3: TGTGCCACCAGTCTCCGGGACAGCTCCTACGAGCAGTACTTC.

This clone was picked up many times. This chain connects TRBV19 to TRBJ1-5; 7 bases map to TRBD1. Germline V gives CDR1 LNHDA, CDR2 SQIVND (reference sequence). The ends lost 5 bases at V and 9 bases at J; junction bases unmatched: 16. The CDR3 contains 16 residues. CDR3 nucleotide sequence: TGTGCCAGTAGTTTTGGACAGGAGATTTGGGAGCGGCCCCAGCATTTT. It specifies CASSFGQEIWERPQHF.

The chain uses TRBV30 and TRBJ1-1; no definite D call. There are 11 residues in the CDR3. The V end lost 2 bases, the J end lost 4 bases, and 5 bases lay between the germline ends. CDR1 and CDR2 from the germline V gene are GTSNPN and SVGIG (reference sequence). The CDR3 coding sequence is TGTGCCTGGAGTATGAGCACTGAAGCTTTCTTT. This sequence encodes CAWSMSTEAFF.

The CDR3 region has the DNA TGTGCCAGTAGGGGGGGGGCCGGCGTCTACGAGCAGTACTTC. Protein product: CASRGGAGVYEQYF. The chain carries TRBV19 and TRBJ2-7; a possible D gene is TRBD2 (7 bases). V shed 6 bases and J shed 3 bases, with 15 bases lying between them. CDR1 LNHDA and CDR2 SQIVND come from the germline V gene (reference sequence). The CDR3 spans 14 residues.

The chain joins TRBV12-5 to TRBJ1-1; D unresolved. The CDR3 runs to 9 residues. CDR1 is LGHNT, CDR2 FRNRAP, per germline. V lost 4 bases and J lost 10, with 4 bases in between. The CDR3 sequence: CASGSGAFF. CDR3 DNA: TGTGCTAGTGGTTCAGGAGCTTTCTTT.

The CDR3 protein is CSVSRGQGISEAFF. The CDR3 DNA reads TGCAGCGTTTCGAGGGGACAGGGGATCTCTGAAGCTTTCTTT. The V call is TRBV29-1, the J call TRBJ1-1, with 10 bases aligning to TRBD1. The CDR3 loop spans 14 amino acids. Germline values: CDR1 SQVTM, CDR2 ANQGSEA. V dropped 5 bases and J dropped 6; count of bases not matched to a gene: 9.

The CDR3 reads CASSLLLVRGTDTQYF. The CDR3 coding sequence is TGTGCCAGCAGCCTCCTGCTCGTGAGGGGCACAGATACGCAGTATTTT. The chain employs TRBV5-4 and TRBJ2-3; weak D call: TRBD2 (5 bases). The CDR3 covers 16 residues. Germline V lookup: CDR1 SGHNT, CDR2 YYREEE (reference sequence). V was cut by 4 bases and J by 1 base, with 16 bases left in between.

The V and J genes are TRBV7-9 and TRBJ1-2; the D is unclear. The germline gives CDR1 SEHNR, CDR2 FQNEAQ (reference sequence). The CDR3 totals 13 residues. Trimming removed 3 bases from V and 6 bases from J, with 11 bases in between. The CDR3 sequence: CASSFGNEDGYTF. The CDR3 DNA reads TGTGCCAGCAGCTTCGGAAACGAGGATGGCTACACCTTC.

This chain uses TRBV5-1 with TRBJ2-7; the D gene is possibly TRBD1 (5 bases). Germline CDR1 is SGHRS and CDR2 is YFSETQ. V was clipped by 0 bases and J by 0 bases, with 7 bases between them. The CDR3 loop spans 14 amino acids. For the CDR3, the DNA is TGCGCCAGCAGCTTGGGGGGCAGCTCCTACGAGCAGTACTTC. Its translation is CASSLGGSSYEQYF.

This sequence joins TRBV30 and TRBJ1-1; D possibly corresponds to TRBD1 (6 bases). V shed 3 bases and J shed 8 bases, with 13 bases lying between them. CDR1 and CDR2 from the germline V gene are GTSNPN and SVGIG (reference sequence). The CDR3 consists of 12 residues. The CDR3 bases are TGTGCCTGGAGCATAACAGGGCCCGAAGCTTTCTTT. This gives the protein CAWSITGPEAFF. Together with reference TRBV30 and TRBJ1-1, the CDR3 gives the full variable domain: SQTIHQWPATLVQPVGSPLSLECTVEGTSNPNLYWYRQAAGRGLQLLFYSVGIGQISSEVPQNLSASRPQDRQFILSSKKLLLSDSGFYLCAWSITGPEAFFGQGTRLTVV.

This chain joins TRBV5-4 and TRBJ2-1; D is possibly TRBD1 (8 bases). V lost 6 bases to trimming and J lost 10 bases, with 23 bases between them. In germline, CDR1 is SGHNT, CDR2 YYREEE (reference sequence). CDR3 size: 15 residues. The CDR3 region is CASTHTQGGRPEQFF. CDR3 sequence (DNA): TGTGCCAGCACCCACACACAGGGGGGGCGCCCAGAGCAGTTCTTC.